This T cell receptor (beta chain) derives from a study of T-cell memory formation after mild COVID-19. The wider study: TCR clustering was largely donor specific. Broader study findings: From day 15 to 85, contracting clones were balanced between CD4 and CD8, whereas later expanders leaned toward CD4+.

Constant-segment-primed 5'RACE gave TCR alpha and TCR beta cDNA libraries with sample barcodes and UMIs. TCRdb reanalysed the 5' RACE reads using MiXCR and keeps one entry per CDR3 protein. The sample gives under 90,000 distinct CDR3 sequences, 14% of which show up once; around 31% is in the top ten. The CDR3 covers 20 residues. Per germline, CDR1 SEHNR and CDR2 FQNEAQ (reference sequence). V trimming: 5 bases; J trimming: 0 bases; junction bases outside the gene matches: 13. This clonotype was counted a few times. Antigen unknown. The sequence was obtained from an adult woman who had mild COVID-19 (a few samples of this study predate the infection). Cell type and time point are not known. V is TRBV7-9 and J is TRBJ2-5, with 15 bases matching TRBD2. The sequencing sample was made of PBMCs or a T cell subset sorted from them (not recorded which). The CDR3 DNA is TGTGCCAGCAGCGAAAAACCCGGGACTAGCGGGAGGTCGCACCAAGAGACCCAGTACTTC. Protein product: CASSEKPGTSGRSHQETQYF.